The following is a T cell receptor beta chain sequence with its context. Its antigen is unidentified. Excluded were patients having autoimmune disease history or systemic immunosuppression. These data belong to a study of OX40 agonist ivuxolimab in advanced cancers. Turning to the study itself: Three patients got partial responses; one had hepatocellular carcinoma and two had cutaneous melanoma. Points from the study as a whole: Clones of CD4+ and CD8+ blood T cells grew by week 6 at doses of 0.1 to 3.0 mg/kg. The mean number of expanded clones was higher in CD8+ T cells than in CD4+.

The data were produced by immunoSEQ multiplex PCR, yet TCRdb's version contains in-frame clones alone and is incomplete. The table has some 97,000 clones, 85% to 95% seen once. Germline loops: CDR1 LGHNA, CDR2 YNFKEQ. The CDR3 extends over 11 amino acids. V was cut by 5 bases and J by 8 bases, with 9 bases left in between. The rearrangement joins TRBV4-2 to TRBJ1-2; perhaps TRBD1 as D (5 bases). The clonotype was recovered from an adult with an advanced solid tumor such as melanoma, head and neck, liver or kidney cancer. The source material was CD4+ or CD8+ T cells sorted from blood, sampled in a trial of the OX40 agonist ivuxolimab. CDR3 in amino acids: CASSEGLGYTF. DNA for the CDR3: TGTGCCAGCAGCGAGGGGCTCGGCTACACCTTC.